This T cell receptor (beta chain) came from a study of blood T cell repertoires in COVID-19. The overall study: Italy, Spain and the United States were the sources of the convalescent and acute COVID-19 samples.

Authors' processing steps: The assay estimated nucleated cells by amplifying reference gene primers. Generated by immunoSEQ multiplex PCR, the TCRdb table keeps only in-frame clones and is missing some. The V and J calls and clone size were taken over from that table, and D and trimming were inferred from the DNA. The sample has over 400,000 clones, approximately 83% seen once; the top ten hold approximately 2.9%. The germline V gene has CDR1 SGHTS and CDR2 YDEGEE. V was trimmed by 1 base and J by 6 bases, leaving 5 bases between them. CDR3 length equals 12 residues. V gene TRBV5-8 combines with J gene TRBJ2-1; the D is unclear. The sample comprised peripheral blood. The clonotype comes from a human donor in a cohort sampled during active COVID-19. The chain's CDR3 is CASSLQINEQFF. The CDR3 nucleotides read TGTGCCAGCAGCTTGCAGATCAATGAGCAGTTCTTC.